This TCR beta chain was found in a study of shared clonotypes between healthy human individuals. The test was conducted at deep level. Among the unsorted PBMC samples, replicate PCRs used 300 ng DNA, 31,000 or so T cell genomes. Here immunoSEQ multiplex PCR was the method, and the copy in TCRdb shows in-frame clones only, minus some. The sample holds about half a million clones, less than 80% seen once. Findings and limits, study-wide: Among donors, the sharing of clonotypes was expected to be influenced by sequencing depth.

Samples left unsorted employed about 90 million PBMCs for genomic DNA. Details on this clone: Its antigen is not known.

Sequenced: PBMCs. The TCR comes from a woman between 40 and 50 years old in good health. Some clones in this sample may be carry-over from other donors' samples.

The CDR3 nucleotides are TGTGCCAGCAGTGACAGGGGGCGAATGTCCCCCAATGAGCAGTTCTTC. Residues: CASSDRGRMSPNEQFF. The gene calls are TRBV6-4 and TRBJ2-1; 7 bases fit TRBD1. Germline values: CDR1 MRHNA, CDR2 SNTAGT. The junction had 10 bases not matched to a gene; V was cut back by 2 bases and J by 6 bases. The CDR3 extends over 16 amino acids.